This T cell receptor beta chain is drawn from a study of T cells in Graves' hyperthyroidism and ophthalmopathy. Study-level points and caveats: Most clonotypes expanded in thyroid above 0.001 were likewise present in blood.

TCR beta CDR3 region amplification was performed from RNA transcripts. The primer set for the first-round RT-PCR of the TCR CDR3 was HTBI. TCRdb analysed the multiplex PCR reads with MiXCR anew, one entry per CDR3 protein. Altogether fewer than 850,000 distinct CDR3 sequences are present, 17% being singletons, with the ten largest covering about 16%. As regards this clonotype: Antigen: not known. One end of the junction varies from germline; a read error may be responsible.

The germline gives CDR1 SEHNR, CDR2 FQNEAQ (reference sequence). The CDR3 contains 15 residues. Patients with uncontrolled infections, other autoimmune diseases, pregnancy or lactation were excluded. The sequenced material came from blood. The V gene is TRBV7-9, the J gene TRBJ1-2; no reliable D call. The source is a man aged 50 to 60 with Graves' hyperthyroidism. In nucleotides, the CDR3 is TGTGCCAGCAGCTTAGCTCGGACGGGGAACTATGGCCACACCTTC. The encoded protein is CASSLARTGNYGHTF.